This T cell receptor beta chain was profiled in a study of blood T cell repertoires in COVID-19. Germline V gene sequence: CDR1 LGHNA, CDR2 YSLEER. V lost 4 bases to trimming and J lost 8 bases, with 15 bases between them. This CDR3 has 14 amino acids. Assay: immunoSEQ multiplex PCR; the TCRdb copy retains only in-frame clones and omits some. The table includes roughly 260,000 clones, more than 70% detected once. The sample consisted of peripheral blood. The rearrangement links TRBV4-3 to TRBJ2-1; D is perhaps TRBD2 (6 bases). The source is a young woman with acute or convalescent COVID-19. The CDR3 here is CASSRGAGFDEQFF. As DNA, the CDR3 is TGCGCCAGCAGCCGCGGGGCCGGGTTCGATGAGCAGTTCTTC.